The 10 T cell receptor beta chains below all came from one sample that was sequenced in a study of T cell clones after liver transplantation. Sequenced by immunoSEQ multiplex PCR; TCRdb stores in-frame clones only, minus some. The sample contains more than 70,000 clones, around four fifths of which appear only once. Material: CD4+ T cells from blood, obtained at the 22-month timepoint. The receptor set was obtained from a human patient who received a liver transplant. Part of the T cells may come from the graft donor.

The CDR3 sequence: CASRKHRDTGELFF. In DNA form, the CDR3 reads TGTGCCAGCAGGAAGCACAGGGACACCGGGGAGCTGTTTTTT. This rearrangement joins TRBV6-5 to TRBJ2-2; maybe TRBD1 (6 bases). CDR1 is MNHEY, CDR2 SVGAGI, per germline. The germline V and J ends were trimmed by 6 bases and 3 bases, with 11 bases remaining between them. The CDR3 contains 14 residues.

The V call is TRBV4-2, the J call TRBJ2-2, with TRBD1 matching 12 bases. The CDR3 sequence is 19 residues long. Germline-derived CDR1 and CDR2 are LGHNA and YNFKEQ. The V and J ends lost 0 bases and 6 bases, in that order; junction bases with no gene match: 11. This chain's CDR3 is CASSQEAWGQGAEAGELFF. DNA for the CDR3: TGTGCCAGCAGCCAAGAAGCCTGGGGACAGGGGGCGGAGGCCGGGGAGCTGTTTTTT.

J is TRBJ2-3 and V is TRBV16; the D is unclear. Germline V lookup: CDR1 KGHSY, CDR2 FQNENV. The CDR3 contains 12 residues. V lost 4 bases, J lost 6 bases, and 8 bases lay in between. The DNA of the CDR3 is TGTGCCAGCAGCCGAGGAAGGGATACGCAGTATTTT. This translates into CASSRGRDTQYF. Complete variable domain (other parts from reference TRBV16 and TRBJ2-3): GEEVAQTPKHLVRGEGQKAKLYCAPIKGHSYVFWYQQVLKNEFKFLISFQNENVFDETGMPKERFSAKCLPNSPCSLEIQATKLEDSAVYFCASSRGRDTQYFGPGTRLTVL.

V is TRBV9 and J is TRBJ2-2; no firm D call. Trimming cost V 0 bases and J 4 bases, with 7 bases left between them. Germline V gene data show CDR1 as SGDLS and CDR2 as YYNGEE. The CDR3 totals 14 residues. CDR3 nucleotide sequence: TGTGCCAGCAGCGTAGGGAGTTTCACCGGGGAGCTGTTTTTT. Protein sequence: CASSVGSFTGELFF.

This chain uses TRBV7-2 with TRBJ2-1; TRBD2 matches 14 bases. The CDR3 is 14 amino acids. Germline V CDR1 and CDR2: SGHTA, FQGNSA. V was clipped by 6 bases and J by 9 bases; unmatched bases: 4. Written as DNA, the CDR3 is TGTGCCAGCAGTGGACTAGCGGGGGGTGGTGAGCAGTTCTTC. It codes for CASSGLAGGGEQFF.

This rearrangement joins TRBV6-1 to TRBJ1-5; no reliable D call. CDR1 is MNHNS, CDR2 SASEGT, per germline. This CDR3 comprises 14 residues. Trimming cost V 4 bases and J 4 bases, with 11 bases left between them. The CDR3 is CASSGAVINQPQHF. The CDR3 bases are TGTGCCAGCAGTGGGGCAGTAATTAATCAGCCCCAGCATTTT.

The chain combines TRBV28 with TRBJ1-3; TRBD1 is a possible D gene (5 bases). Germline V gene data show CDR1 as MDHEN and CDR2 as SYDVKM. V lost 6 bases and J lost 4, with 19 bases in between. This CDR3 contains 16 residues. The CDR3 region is CASSTSGQGKGNTIYF. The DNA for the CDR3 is TGTGCCAGCAGCACCTCTGGGCAGGGAAAGGGAAACACCATATATTTT.

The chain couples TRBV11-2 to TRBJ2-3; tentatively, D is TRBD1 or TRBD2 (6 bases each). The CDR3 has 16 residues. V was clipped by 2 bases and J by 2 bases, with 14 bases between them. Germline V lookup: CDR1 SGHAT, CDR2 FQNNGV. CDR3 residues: CASSLTGRGDTDTQYF. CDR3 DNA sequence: TGTGCCAGCAGCTTAACAGGAAGGGGGGACACAGATACGCAGTATTTT. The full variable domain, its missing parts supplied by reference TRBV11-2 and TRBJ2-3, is EAGVAQSPRYKIIEKRQSVAFWCNPISGHATLYWYQQILGQGPKLLIQFQNNGVVDDSQLPKDRFSAERLKGVDSTLKIQPAKLEDSAVYLCASSLTGRGDTDTQYFGPGTRLTVL.

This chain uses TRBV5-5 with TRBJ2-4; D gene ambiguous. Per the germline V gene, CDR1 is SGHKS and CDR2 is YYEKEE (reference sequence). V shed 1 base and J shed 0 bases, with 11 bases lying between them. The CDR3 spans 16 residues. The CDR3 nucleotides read TGTGCCAGCAGCTTGTTTTCAGGAGTAGCCAAAAACATTCAGTACTTC. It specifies CASSLFSGVAKNIQYF.

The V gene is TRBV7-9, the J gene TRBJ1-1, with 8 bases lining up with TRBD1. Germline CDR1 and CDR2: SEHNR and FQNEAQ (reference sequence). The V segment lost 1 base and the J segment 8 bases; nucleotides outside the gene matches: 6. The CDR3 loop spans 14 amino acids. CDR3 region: CASSLERGQGEAFF. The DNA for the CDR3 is TGTGCCAGCAGCTTAGAACGTGGACAGGGCGAAGCTTTCTTT.